Presented here are 19 T cell receptor beta chains from one specimen sequenced in a study of molecular identifiers for immune sequencing clone quantification. MiXCR was run by TCRdb on the PCR reads, yielding one entry per CDR3 protein. The table records about 640,000 distinct CDR3 sequences, about 20% of them present only once. Sequenced material: naive CD8+ T cells from blood, with Jurkat cell RNA spiked in. Subset noted: FACS-sorted CD8+CD4-CCR7+CD45RA+ naive T cells. These receptors were taken from a human donor in good health. Some libraries in this study had Jurkat cell RNA spiked in.

This clonotype was seen once. The conserved phenylalanine or tryptophan is not found at the CDR3 terminus, so this likely reflects a read error. V and J are TRBV27 and TRBJ2-1, with 7 bases lining up with TRBD2. The CDR3 is 15 amino acids. Trimming at V came to 0 bases and at J to 13 bases, leaving 12 bases not matched to a gene. Per the germline V gene, CDR1 is MNHEY and CDR2 is SMNVEV (reference sequence). This chain's CDR3 is CASSLSIEASGHQFL. The CDR3 bases are TGTGCCAGCAGTTTATCGATTGAGGCTAGCGGCCACCAGTTCCTC.

This clonotype showed up many times. This rearrangement joins TRBV19 to TRBJ1-5; 7 nucleotides agree with TRBD1. Per germline, CDR1 LNHDA and CDR2 SQIVND (reference sequence). J lost 5 bases, V lost 6 bases, and 7 bases had no gene match. The CDR3 spans 14 residues. The CDR3 sequence: CASRGTEGDQPQHF. CDR3 DNA: TGTGCCAGTAGAGGGACAGAAGGGGATCAGCCCCAGCATTTT.

This chain links TRBV20-1 with TRBJ2-3, with 9 positions matching TRBD2. The CDR3 has 14 residues. Per the germline V gene, CDR1 is DFQATT and CDR2 is SNEGSKA (reference sequence). With V trimmed by 4 bases and J by 0 bases, 2 bases remained unmatched. In DNA form, the CDR3 reads TGCAGTGCTACCCTAGCGGGGAGCACAGATACGCAGTATTTT. This translates into CSATLAGSTDTQYF.

V gene TRBV9 combines with J gene TRBJ2-5; the D gene could be TRBD1 or TRBD2 (6 bases each). This CDR3 region has 16 residues. The germline gives CDR1 SGDLS, CDR2 YYNGEE. V gave up 3 bases and J gave up 4 bases, with 19 bases separating them. The CDR3 bases are TGTGCCAGCAGCGGGGGCGGAGGGGGTGTTGGAGAGACCCAGTACTTC. Translation gives CASSGGGGGVGETQYF.

The sample holds many counts of this clonotype. This CDR3 is CASSYPRGQGMGEQFF. In DNA form, the CDR3 reads TGTGCCAGCAGTTACCCCCGGGGACAGGGTATGGGTGAGCAGTTCTTC. The chain uses TRBV6-5 and TRBJ2-1, with TRBD1 matching 9 bases. CDR3 length equals 16 residues. Germline V lookup: CDR1 MNHEY, CDR2 SVGAGI. V lost 2 bases to trimming and J lost 9 bases; unmatched junction nucleotides: 11.

This clonotype was detected ten times or more. The V call is TRBV28, the J call TRBJ1-2, with a tentative D call TRBD1 (5 bases). Trimming pared 7 bases from V and 5 bases from J, leaving 11 bases between. The germline CDR1 and CDR2 sequences are MDHEN and SYDVKM. CDR3 length: 12 residues. CDR3 in DNA: TGTGCCAGCACCCCTGGGGGGTATGGCTACACCTTC. This encodes CASTPGGYGYTF.

Only a few counts were recorded for this clonotype. This chain joins TRBV28 and TRBJ2-2; D remains ambiguous. CDR3 length: 15 residues. The germline V gene encodes CDR1 MDHEN and CDR2 SYDVKM. V lost 3 bases, J lost 0 bases, and 8 bases lay in between. CDR3 loop: CASSFLVANTGELFF. CDR3 in DNA: TGTGCCAGCAGTTTTTTGGTGGCGAACACCGGGGAGCTGTTTTTT.

This clonotype was recorded at least ten times. This sequence joins TRBV2 and TRBJ2-5; 11 nucleotides match TRBD1. Germline CDR1 and CDR2: SNHLY and FYNNEI. This CDR3 comprises 16 residues. With 6 bases clipped from V and 3 bases from J, the junction kept 9 bases outside the gene matches. DNA of the CDR3: TGTGCCAGCAGAACCGGGACAGGGGGACCAAAAGAGACCCAGTACTTC. It specifies CASRTGTGGPKETQYF.

The chain employs TRBV27 and TRBJ2-1; D possibly corresponds to TRBD1 (5 bases). The V and J ends lost 0 bases and 4 bases respectively, with 7 bases between them. The CDR3 is made up of 14 amino acids. Germline lookup yields CDR1 MNHEY and CDR2 SMNVEV (reference sequence). CDR3 DNA sequence: TGTGCCAGCAGTTTATCGGGGCAGTACAATGAGCAGTTCTTC. Translating it yields CASSLSGQYNEQFF.

As to this clonotype: A much larger clone sits a single nucleotide away, making a read error possible. The V and J genes are TRBV9 and TRBJ2-2, with 10 positions matching TRBD2. The CDR3 is 18 residues long. With V trimmed by 3 bases and J by 1 base, 9 bases remained unmatched. Germline V lookup: CDR1 SGDLS, CDR2 YYNGEE. In DNA form, the CDR3 reads TGTGCCAGCAGCGGGGGACTAGCGAGAGGGATGAACACCGGGGAGCTGTTTTTT. Protein product: CASSGGLARGMNTGELFF.

Comments on this clonotype: Given a much more abundant clone one base away, this may be a read error. In DNA, the CDR3 is TGTGCCAGCAGCCCGGACTATAACTACGGGCAGTACTTC. Encoded protein: CASSPDYNYGQYF. The chain couples TRBV6-5 to TRBJ2-7; TRBD2 is a possible D gene (6 bases). This CDR3 region has 13 residues. Germline lookup yields CDR1 MNHEY and CDR2 SVGAGI.

As concerns this clonotype: A much larger clonotype is one base distant, so this may be a read error. Likely a read error: the CDR3 ends without its conserved phenylalanine or tryptophan. The chain combines TRBV4-2 with TRBJ1-1, with D uncertain. Trimming took 3 bases from V and 3 from J, leaving 11 bases between them. The CDR3 sequence is 14 residues long. Per the germline V gene, CDR1 is LGHNA and CDR2 is YNFKEQ. CDR3 DNA: TGTGCCAGCAGCCAGGCCGACGGAGACACTGAAGCTTTCCTT. Encoded protein: CASSQADGDTEAFL.

About this clonotype itself: At one of its ends the junction is not consistent with the germline gene, which may arise from a read error. J is TRBJ2-5 and V is TRBV7-7, with 8 bases matching TRBD1. Germline assignment: CDR1 SSHAT and CDR2 FNYEAQ (reference sequence). The CDR3 loop spans 17 amino acids. CDR3 bases: TGTGCTAGCAGCTTAGCGCTGTACAGGGGGATACAAGAGACCCAGTACTTC. Encoded protein: CASSLALYRGIQETQYF.

In the case of this clonotype: One end of the junction varies from germline; a read error may be responsible. The rearrangement links TRBV14 to TRBJ1-1; D gene unclear. CDR3 length equals 17 residues. Germline lookup yields CDR1 SGHDN and CDR2 FVKESK. CDR3 residues: CASSPLPGIAQNTEAFF. CDR3 in DNA: TGCGCCAGCAGCCCCCTTCCGGGGATAGCGCAGAACACTGAAGCTTTCTTT.

This clonotype was detected many times. The chain uses TRBV7-3 and TRBJ2-5; 9 positions agree with TRBD2. The trim removed 5 bases at V and 5 bases at J, leaving 9 bases unmatched. This CDR3 comprises 15 residues. Germline CDR1 and CDR2: SGHTA and FQGTGA. The CDR3 sequence is CASSNVAGAAETQYF. The CDR3 region has the DNA TGTGCCAGCAGCAATGTAGCGGGAGCAGCGGAGACCCAGTACTTC.

About this clonotype: Being one base from a much bigger clone, this may be a read error. The chain joins TRBV2 to TRBJ2-7; D gene ambiguous. This CDR3 contains 14 residues. Germline V lookup: CDR1 SNHLY, CDR2 FYNNEI. The CDR3 reads CASSPAGLSFEQYF. The CDR3 DNA reads TGTGCCAGCAGTCCAGCTGGATTATCCTTCGAGCAGTACTTC.

In its sample, this clonotype was seen many times. The chain employs TRBV7-2 and TRBJ1-6; D gene uncertain. The germline gives CDR1 SGHTA, CDR2 FQGNSA. This CDR3 is 16 amino acids long. Trimming stripped 4 bases from V and 1 base from J, with 11 bases between. CDR3 nucleotides: TGTGCCAGCAGCTCCCACCTGAGGTCCTATAATTCACCCCTCCACTTT. Translated: CASSSHLRSYNSPLHF.

Ten or more counts support this clonotype. The chain employs TRBV6-2 or TRBV6-3 and TRBJ1-1; D is ambiguous. The CDR3 covers 12 residues. Germline loops: CDR1 MNHEY, CDR2 SVGEGT. The V and J ends lost 2 bases and 11 bases respectively, with 12 bases between them. The CDR3, as DNA: TGTGCCAGCAGTTACGGCCGAGGTATGGCTTTCTTT. It encodes CASSYGRGMAFF.

This clonotype was detected ten times or more. The V call is TRBV7-2, the J call TRBJ2-3, with 9 bases that match TRBD2. CDR1 and CDR2 from the germline V gene are SGHTA and FQGNSA. V shed 1 base and J 6 bases; nucleotides not matched to a gene: 5. This CDR3 is built from 15 residues. CDR3 nucleotide sequence: TGTGCCAGCAGCTTAGGCGGGGGGGTCCTCGATACGCAGTATTTT. Its protein is CASSLGGGVLDTQYF.